The sequence of this TCR beta chain was determined in a study of yellow fever vaccine responses in identical twins. Study observations and caveats: Reportedly, the response of twins' T cells to the vaccine seemed partly convergent, partly personalized.

TCRdb analysed the RT-PCR reads with MiXCR anew, one entry per CDR3 protein. The table lists 3,000 to 4,500 distinct CDR3 sequences, 80% to 90% of them singletons. For this clonotype: Its antigen is as yet unknown.

The CDR3 sequence is 15 residues long. Germline CDR1 is SGDLS and CDR2 is YYNGEE. V was clipped by 4 bases and J by 4 bases; unmatched bases: 7. The genes are TRBV9 and TRBJ1-4; TRBD1 matches at 7 bases. This receptor was identified in a woman younger than 35 who received the yellow fever vaccine. This specimen consisted of T cells from blood (PBMCs), unsorted or a sorted subset (not recorded which), obtained before or after yellow fever vaccination (not recorded which). This CDR3 is CASSPGGGINEKLFF. CDR3 nucleotides: TGTGCCAGCAGCCCAGGGGGGGGGATTAATGAAAAACTGTTTTTT.